This T cell receptor beta chain emerged from a study of blood T cells in healthy people across ages. Germline loops: CDR1 WNHNN, CDR2 SYGVQD (reference sequence). J was trimmed by 10 bases and V by 3 bases; bases with no gene match: 9. This CDR3 is built from 15 residues. Study-level points and caveats: The percentage of naive T cells correlated strongly with TCR beta diversity.

It was with a sample-barcoded 5' primer and a J-beta primer mix that a second PCR of about 6 to 12 cycles was run. Any given sample supplied a minimum of 3 million CDR3-containing paired-end reads. TCRdb ran MiXCR on the 5' RACE reads and lists one entry per CDR3 protein. The sample consists of 1.5 million to 2 million distinct CDR3 sequences, under 30% of them appearing once. PBMCs were isolated at a quantity of at least 7 million per sample. Per individual sample, total RNA of at least 6 micrograms was extracted. As regards this clonotype: Antigen: not known.

What was sequenced was blood. The chain joins TRBV10-1 to TRBJ2-1, with 10 bases fitting TRBD2. The TCR comes from a woman in her 30s in good health. The CDR3 coding sequence is TGCGCCAGCAGTGATCCGGCTAGCGGGAGCGGCGAGCAGTTCTTC. This translates into CASSDPASGSGEQFF.